This T cell receptor beta chain comes out of a study of cytomegalovirus exposure and HLA in healthy donors. To note about this clone: Its antigen is currently unknown.

This PCR relied on a set of 60 Vbeta primers and 13 Jbeta primers. Here immunoSEQ multiplex PCR was the method, and the copy in TCRdb shows in-frame clones only, minus some. The sample has over 110,000 clones, approximately 78% seen once. There are 11 residues in the CDR3. The germline V gene encodes CDR1 MDHEN and CDR2 SYDVKM. Trimming removed 6 bases at V and 5 bases at J, with 8 bases between. Study results and limitations: About 87% or about 30% of the time was how often most TCR beta V segments were productive, according to an earlier analysis. Donor immune exposure was known only as CMV serostatus.

This TCR was sampled from a woman aged 18-29 years in good health and CMV-seropositive. V and J are TRBV28 and TRBJ2-7; D gene unclear. The sample taken for sequencing was PBMCs. The chain's CDR3 is CASRQKHEQYF. Here the CDR3 DNA reads TGTGCCAGCAGACAGAAGCACGAGCAGTACTTC.